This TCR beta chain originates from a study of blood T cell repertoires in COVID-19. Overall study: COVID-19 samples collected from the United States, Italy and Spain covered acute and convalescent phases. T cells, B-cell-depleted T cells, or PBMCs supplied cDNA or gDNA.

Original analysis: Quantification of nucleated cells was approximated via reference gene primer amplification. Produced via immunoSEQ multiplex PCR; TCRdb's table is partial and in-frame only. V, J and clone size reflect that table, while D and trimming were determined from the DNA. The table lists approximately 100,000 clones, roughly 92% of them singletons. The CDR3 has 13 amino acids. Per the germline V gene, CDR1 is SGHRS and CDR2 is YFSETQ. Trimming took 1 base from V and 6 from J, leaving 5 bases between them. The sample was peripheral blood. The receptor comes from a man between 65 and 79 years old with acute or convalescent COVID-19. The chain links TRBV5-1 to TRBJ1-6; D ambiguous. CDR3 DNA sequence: TGCGCCAGCAGCTTGTCGGGTAATTCACCCCTCCACTTT. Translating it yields CASSLSGNSPLHF.